This entry lists 18 T cell receptor beta chains sequenced from one sample in a study of cytomegalovirus exposure and HLA in healthy donors. The primer mix had 60 Vbeta and 13 Jbeta primers. Assay used: immunoSEQ multiplex PCR; TCRdb lists only in-frame clones, some missing. The sample yields some 120,000 clones, around 75% seen once. Sequenced material: PBMCs. These receptors were obtained from a woman aged 50 to 60 in good health and CMV-seropositive.

The chain couples TRBV5-1 to TRBJ2-2, with D possibly matching TRBD2 (6 bases). Germline-derived CDR1 and CDR2 are SGHRS and YFSETQ. The CDR3 has 16 residues. V was cut by 4 bases and J by 5 bases, with 18 bases left in between. CDR3 region: CASSQLGLQGTGELFF. CDR3 nucleotide sequence: TGCGCCAGCAGCCAACTGGGACTTCAAGGGACCGGGGAGCTGTTTTTT.

The V and J genes are TRBV27 and TRBJ1-5, with a tentative D call TRBD1 (6 bases). Between the trimmed V and J ends, which lost 5 bases and 0 bases, there was a span of 23 bases. The CDR3 runs to 19 residues. Germline V gene sequence: CDR1 MNHEY, CDR2 SMNVEV (reference sequence). CDR3 DNA: TGTGCCAGCAGTGGTCAACCGGGACACCTTTTACTTAGCAATCAGCCCCAGCATTTT. Translation: CASSGQPGHLLLSNQPQHF.

As for this clone: This same CDR3 is encoded by further DNA sequences in the sample. The gene calls are TRBV5-1 and TRBJ2-3, with 7 positions matching TRBD2. Trimming at V came to 0 bases and at J to 3 bases, leaving 4 bases not matched to a gene. There are 15 residues in the CDR3. From germline, CDR1 is SGHRS and CDR2 YFSETQ. The CDR3 is CASSLALGGTDTQYF. Written as DNA, the CDR3 is TGCGCCAGCAGCTTGGCATTGGGAGGGACAGATACGCAGTATTTT.

The CDR3 sequence is CAITVDRGQPQHF. CDR3 nucleotides: TGTGCCATCACCGTGGACAGGGGTCAGCCCCAGCATTTT. V and J are TRBV10-3 and TRBJ1-5; 9 nucleotides line up with TRBD1. CDR3 length equals 13 residues. Trimming took 7 bases from V and 6 from J; bases not matched to a gene: 4. Germline CDR1 ENHRY, CDR2 SYGVKD.

This clone has only a few counts. This chain connects TRBV5-6 to TRBJ1-4, with D perhaps TRBD1 (6 bases). Trimming cost V 4 bases and J 13 bases, with 17 bases left between them. From germline, CDR1 is SGHDT and CDR2 YYEEEE. CDR3 length: 13 residues. As DNA, the CDR3 is TGTGCCAGCAGCCGCCCCAGACAGGATGGACTGTTTTTT. Protein product: CASSRPRQDGLFF. The full variable domain, rest sourced from reference TRBV5-6 and TRBJ1-4, is DAGVTQSPTHLIKTRGQQVTLRCSPKSGHDTVSWYQQALGQGPQFIFQYYEEEERQRGNFPDRFSGHQFPNYSSELNVNALLLGDSALYLCASSRPRQDGLFFGSGTQLSVL.

The gene calls are TRBV19 and TRBJ1-6; maybe TRBD1 (5 bases). The germline CDR1 and CDR2 sequences are LNHDA and SQIVND (reference sequence). Trimming left V 3 bases short and J 0 bases short, with 15 bases between. CDR3 size: 18 residues. This CDR3 is CASSMVQAPSSYNSPLHF. CDR3 sequence (DNA): TGTGCCAGTAGTATGGTACAGGCTCCTAGCTCCTATAATTCACCCCTCCACTTT.

This chain links TRBV4-3 with TRBJ2-3; 13 bases map to TRBD2. V lost 4 bases to trimming and J lost 3 bases; unmatched junction nucleotides: 10. The CDR3 totals 18 residues. Germline CDR1 and CDR2: LGHNA and YSLEER. The CDR3, as DNA: TGCGCCAGCAGCCCGGGACTAGCGGGGCCCCAAATTACAGATACGCAGTATTTT. It codes for CASSPGLAGPQITDTQYF.

The chain is built from TRBV4-2 and TRBJ2-3, with D perhaps matching TRBD2 (6 bases). The CDR3 totals 17 residues. The germline V gene encodes CDR1 LGHNA and CDR2 YNFKEQ. V was cut by 0 bases and J by 2 bases, with 15 bases left in between. For the CDR3, the DNA is TGTGCCAGCAGCCAAGACGCCGGGAGAGCCTCCACAGATACGCAGTATTTT. The encoded protein is CASSQDAGRASTDTQYF.

V and J are TRBV11-1 and TRBJ2-2; D ambiguous. Germline values: CDR1 SGHAT, CDR2 FQDESV (reference sequence). The CDR3 spans 12 residues. With 5 bases removed from V and 5 bases from J, the gap between germline ends came to 6 bases. The CDR3 bases are TGTGCCAGCAGCCTTCTAACCGGGGAGCTGTTTTTT. Protein sequence: CASSLLTGELFF.

The chain has TRBV30 and TRBJ2-5; the match to TRBD1 covers 9 bases. The J call may be incorrect, as the DNA end agrees better with TRBJ2-7. Per the germline V gene, CDR1 is GTSNPN and CDR2 is SVGIG (reference sequence). The CDR3 covers 14 residues. As DNA, the CDR3 is TGTGCCTGGAGTAGCGGGACAGGGAGGGACGAGCAGTACTTC. Translating it yields CAWSSGTGRDEQYF.

In its sample, this clone was seen once. This chain joins TRBV7-2 and TRBJ2-5; tentative D call: TRBD2 (7 bases). The V gene's germline CDR1 is SGHTA and CDR2 FQGNSA. V was clipped by 2 bases and J by 5 bases, with 18 bases between them. This CDR3 region has 16 residues. For the CDR3, the DNA is TGTGCCAGCAGCTTATTGGGGGGGCGGGTTCAGGAGACCCAGTACTTC. Translating gives CASSLLGGRVQETQYF.

V gene TRBV27 combines with J gene TRBJ2-2; maybe TRBD1 (6 bases). This CDR3 spans 13 amino acids. Between the trimmed V and J ends, which lost 5 bases and 7 bases, there was a span of 11 bases. Per the germline V gene, CDR1 is MNHEY and CDR2 is SMNVEV (reference sequence). CDR3 sequence: CASSLQGSGELFF. CDR3 bases: TGTGCCAGCAGTCTACAGGGTAGCGGGGAGCTGTTTTTT.

This CDR3 reads CAWSGGTVTSQETQYF. The DNA for the CDR3 is TGTGCCTGGAGTGGCGGGACCGTCACGTCCCAAGAGACCCAGTACTTC. This chain connects TRBV30 to TRBJ2-5; D may be TRBD2 (6 bases). The CDR3 length is 16 residues. Germline V gives CDR1 GTSNPN, CDR2 SVGIG (reference sequence). V was pared by 1 base and J by 1 base, with 16 bases between.

CDR3 coding DNA: TGTGCCAGCAGGACAGGACAGGGAAGAGCTGGCTACACCTTC. Translating gives CASRTGQGRAGYTF. The chain has TRBV6-1 and TRBJ1-2, with 8 bases identical to TRBD1. This CDR3 region has 14 residues. Germline CDR1 reads MNHNS; CDR2 reads SASEGT. V lost 6 bases to trimming and J lost 7 bases; unmatched junction nucleotides: 10.

The V and J genes are TRBV10-3 and TRBJ2-3; 11 bases line up with TRBD2. CDR1 ENHRY and CDR2 SYGVKD come from the germline V gene. The V segment lost 5 bases and the J segment 5 bases; nucleotides outside the gene matches: 6. This CDR3 is built from 15 residues. The CDR3, as DNA: TGTGCCATCAGTATTAGCGGGAGGGCCGGAGATACGCAGTATTTT. Translated, it gives CAISISGRAGDTQYF.

The chain uses TRBV7-3 and TRBJ2-3; TRBD2 aligns across 8 bases. The V segment lost 2 bases and the J segment 2 bases; nucleotides outside the gene matches: 3. Per germline, CDR1 SGHTA and CDR2 FQGTGA. CDR3 length: 15 amino acids. The DNA for the CDR3 is TGTGCCAGCAGCTTACAGCGGGGGACCACAGATACGCAGTATTTT. Translation gives CASSLQRGTTDTQYF.

This sequence joins TRBV5-5 and TRBJ2-3; 7 positions agree with TRBD2. The CDR3 is 14 amino acids. V dropped 4 bases and J dropped 4; count of bases not matched to a gene: 6. Germline lookup yields CDR1 SGHKS and CDR2 YYEKEE (reference sequence). The CDR3 reads CASSGTSEPDTQYF. In DNA, the CDR3 is TGTGCCAGCAGCGGCACTAGCGAACCAGATACGCAGTATTTT.

In nucleotides, the CDR3 is TGTGCCAGCAGCTTAGAACTAGCGGGGGGGCAAGGCCAAGAGACCCAGTACTTC. This sequence encodes CASSLELAGGQGQETQYF. V and J are TRBV7-9 and TRBJ2-5, with 13 bases that match TRBD2. J was trimmed by 1 base and V by 1 base; bases with no gene match: 6. Germline assignment: CDR1 SEHNR and CDR2 FQNEAQ (reference sequence). The CDR3 loop spans 18 amino acids.